These T cell receptor beta chains were read from a single sample in a study of brain metastases from non-small cell lung cancer. Data came from immunoSEQ multiplex PCR; TCRdb stores just in-frame clones and leaves some out. The data contain 650 or so clones, 88% of them singletons. Sequencing was done on a sample of tumor-adjacent normal tissue. All receptors derive from a donor aged 40 or over with non-small cell lung cancer. Both conserved end residues are trimmed from each CDR3.

v_gene	CDR3aa
TRBV27	ASSLSRDRGFS
TRBV10-3	AISGGGSVTDTQY
TRBV5-6	ASSWDRVDTEAF
TRBV10-3	AISGPGTGRGTDTQY
TRBV5-4	ASSRSQTGEAF
TRBV3-1/TRBV3-2	VSSPAGETQY
TRBV6-4	ASSDPESQFGHDTQY
TRBV6-4	ASRGTGELF
TRBV5-1	ASSFGQAVDGYT
TRBV15	ATSGDRPPYTEAF
TRBV11-3	ASSLGAGGGEQY
TRBV27	TSSLSSYNEQF
TRBV7-9	ASSPTGEETQY
TRBV14	ASSGSYEQY
TRBV18	ASSPSGTVNEKLF
TRBV27	ASSSLAGGPSEDTQY
TRBV19	ASSMPGTGNEKLF
TRBV19	ASSLITGIARAGELF
TRBV9	ASSVAPLAGDQFEQF
TRBV27	ASSLGQGASYEQY
TRBV27	ASSRGQAYTEAF
TRBV7-3	ASSLTLQGEQF